This TCR beta chain derives from a study of human T cells and chemical hapten exposure. Study-level background: Cases of alopecia areata, totalis or universalis occurred in a predominantly female patient group.

Time point specified: patch test 2, 6 weeks after DPC sensitization. Described treatment: therapeutic diphenylcyclopropenone sensitization with weekly scalp DPC. Every patch test was put on after a blood sample was taken. This clonotype has at least ten counts. What it recognizes is unknown. The CDR3 runs to 12 residues. V lost 6 bases to trimming and J lost 0 bases, with 3 bases between them. From the RACE reads, TCRdb called clonotypes with MiXCR, one entry per CDR3 protein. The data contain about 81,000 distinct CDR3 sequences, more than 8.5% of them singletons. General study points: TCRs above 1 in 1000 frequency did not change with DPC sensitization. Because all patients had alopecia, their immune responses might differ from healthy ones.

V is TRBV12-3 or TRBV12-4 and J is TRBJ1-5; D unresolved. The TCR comes from a young woman with alopecia areata. Some clones in this sample may be carry-over from other donors' samples. Sequencing was performed on whole blood, taken in connection with sensitization to the hapten diphenylcyclopropenone (DPC). CDR3 residues: CASRYSNQPQHF. CDR3 DNA: TGTGCCAGCAGGTATAGCAATCAGCCCCAGCATTTT.